These 9 T cell receptor beta chains share one sample of origin, sequenced in a study of cytomegalovirus exposure and HLA in healthy donors. The PCR was carried out with 60 Vbeta primers and 13 Jbeta primers. Repertoires were generated with immunoSEQ multiplex PCR, while TCRdb's copy carries only in-frame clones and drops some. Here the sample spans around 100,000 clones, around three quarters being singletons. Specimen: PBMCs. The receptors were sampled from a woman in her thirties or forties in good health and CMV-seropositive.

The chain carries TRBV6-4 and TRBJ2-6; D gene unclear. CDR3 length equals 15 residues. V dropped 0 bases and J dropped 3 bases, with 6 bases sitting between them. The germline V gene has CDR1 MRHNA and CDR2 SNTAGT. CDR3 DNA: TGTGCCAGCAGTGACTCGAGTGGTGGGGCCAACGTCCTGACTTTC. Translating gives CASSDSSGGANVLTF.

The chain couples TRBV18 to TRBJ2-5; 9 nucleotides align to TRBD2. V shed 2 bases, J shed 4 bases, and the junction held 5 bases outside the gene matches. CDR3 length: 15 residues. Per the germline V gene, CDR1 is KGHSH and CDR2 is LQKENI. CDR3 sequence reads: CASSPATAGGETQYF. In DNA form, the CDR3 reads TGTGCCAGCTCACCAGCTACAGCGGGAGGAGAGACCCAGTACTTC.

The chain has TRBV9 and TRBJ2-3; possibly TRBD1 for D (6 bases). The V gene's germline CDR1 is SGDLS and CDR2 YYNGEE. Trimming cost V 4 bases and J 6 bases, with 21 bases left between them. CDR3 length equals 16 residues. The DNA of the CDR3 is TGTGCCAGCAGCCCCCGAACAGGGTTGGGGTGGGATACGCAGTATTTT. It specifies CASSPRTGLGWDTQYF.

This chain links TRBV14 with TRBJ2-6; D unresolved. CDR1 and CDR2 from the germline V gene are SGHDN and FVKESK. V was trimmed by 4 bases and J by 6 bases, leaving 10 bases between them. The CDR3 extends over 14 amino acids. CDR3 residues: CASSPLSTANVLTF. In DNA, the CDR3 is TGTGCCAGCAGCCCCCTTAGTACGGCCAACGTCCTGACTTTC.

J is TRBJ1-4 and V is TRBV27, with 8 nucleotides matching TRBD1. Germline V CDR1 and CDR2: MNHEY, SMNVEV (reference sequence). This CDR3 region has 16 residues. V shed 6 bases, J shed 0 bases, and the junction held 6 bases outside the gene matches. CDR3 protein: CASSRTGFPTNEKLFF. Here the CDR3 DNA reads TGTGCCAGCAGCAGGACAGGGTTCCCAACTAATGAAAAACTGTTTTTT.

This sequence joins TRBV7-2 and TRBJ2-4; 10 nucleotides line up with TRBD1. After removal of 5 bases from V and 9 bases from J, the junction contained 7 bases not matched to a gene. Germline V CDR1 and CDR2: SGHTA, FQGNSA. CDR3 length: 14 amino acids. Written as DNA, the CDR3 is TGTGCCAGCAGCGGTGACAGGGGGCATGGCATTCAGTACTTC. Its protein is CASSGDRGHGIQYF.

The chain employs TRBV7-3 and TRBJ2-1; 7 bases fit TRBD2. CDR3 length: 14 amino acids. V lost 2 bases and J lost 6; bases outside the gene matches: 4. The germline V gene has CDR1 SGHTA and CDR2 FQGTGA. The chain's CDR3 is CASSLLGTTNEQFF. CDR3 bases: TGTGCCAGCAGCTTATTAGGGACTACCAATGAGCAGTTCTTC. Based on the CDR3 plus reference TRBV7-3 and TRBJ2-1, the full variable domain is GAGVSQTPSNKVTEKGKYVELRCDPISGHTALYWYRQSLGQGPEFLIYFQGTGAADDSGLPNDRFFAVRPEGSVSTLKIQRTERGDSAVYLCASSLLGTTNEQFFGPGTRLTVL.

The chain couples TRBV28 to TRBJ2-7; D might be TRBD2 (5 bases). CDR3 length equals 14 residues. The V gene lost 5 bases and the J gene lost 3 bases, with 14 bases spanning the gap. The germline V gene encodes CDR1 MDHEN and CDR2 SYDVKM. This CDR3 is CASSPPGRYYEQYF. In nucleotides, the CDR3 is TGTGCCAGCAGTCCTCCGGGAAGGTACTACGAGCAGTACTTC. Based on the CDR3 plus reference TRBV28 and TRBJ2-7, the full variable domain is DVKVTQSSRYLVKRTGEKVFLECVQDMDHENMFWYRQDPGLGLRLIYFSYDVKMKEKGDIPEGYSVSREKKERFSLILESASTNQTSMYLCASSPPGRYYEQYFGPGTRLTVT.

The chain recombines TRBV7-2 with TRBJ1-5, with 7 nucleotides matching TRBD1. Germline trimming cut 3 bases from V and 0 bases from J; bases unmatched to any gene: 8. CDR1 SGHTA and CDR2 FQGNSA come from the germline V gene. CDR3 size: 17 residues. The CDR3 loop reads CASSLGRDSYSNQPQHF. The CDR3 nucleotides are TGTGCCAGCAGCTTGGGAAGGGACAGCTATAGCAATCAGCCCCAGCATTTT.